One sample yielded the 2 T cell receptor beta chains listed below, sequenced in a study of blood T cell repertoires in COVID-19. Sequencing was performed with immunoSEQ multiplex PCR; in TCRdb, only in-frame clones are kept and a portion is missing. The sample shows about 220,000 clones, more than 75% of them seen only once. The material sequenced was peripheral blood. These receptor sequences come from a woman between 70 and 85 years old with COVID-19, enrolled during active disease.

This clone was seen a single time. This chain uses TRBV11-2 with TRBJ1-6; TRBD1 matches at 7 bases. V shed 6 bases and J 9 bases; nucleotides not matched to a gene: 2. The CDR3 is made up of 12 amino acids. Per the germline V gene, CDR1 is SGHAT and CDR2 is FQNNGV. The CDR3 coding sequence is TGTGCCAGCAGTCACAGGGGTTCACCCCTCCACTTT. Translated: CASSHRGSPLHF.

This clone was found a few times. This chain joins TRBV27 and TRBJ2-7; 9 nucleotides align to TRBD1. The germline CDR1 and CDR2 sequences are MNHEY and SMNVEV (reference sequence). The J segment lost 5 bases and the V segment lost 4 bases, leaving 9 bases of the junction unmatched. The CDR3 contains 15 residues. Written as DNA, the CDR3 is TGTGCCAGCAGTTCCCCGGGACAGGGTACCCACGAGCAGTACTTC. Its translation: CASSSPGQGTHEQYF.